One sample yielded the 3 T cell receptor beta chains listed below, sequenced in a study of T cell responses to AZD1222 COVID-19 vaccine. Using immunoSEQ multiplex PCR, the repertoire was profiled, and TCRdb retains in-frame clones only, with some absent. The data contain tens of thousands of clones, over 60% of them singletons. The sample here was peripheral blood, taken on day 0 of AZD1222 vaccination. Receptors were obtained from an adult in good health.

V usage is TRBV10-3 and J usage is TRBJ1-3, with a tentative D call TRBD1 (5 bases). The CDR3 extends over 16 amino acids. Trimming took off 3 bases at V and 0 bases at J, with 12 bases between the two ends. Per germline, CDR1 ENHRY and CDR2 SYGVKD. The CDR3 coding sequence is TGTGCCATCAGTGAACCCGGGACTGACTCTGGAAACACCATATATTTT. Translated, it gives CAISEPGTDSGNTIYF.

V gene TRBV5-6 combines with J gene TRBJ1-6; TRBD1 matches 7 bases. After removal of 0 bases from V and 10 bases from J, the junction contained 10 bases not matched to a gene. This CDR3 has 16 residues. From germline, CDR1 is SGHDT and CDR2 YYEEEE. The CDR3 region has the DNA TGTGCCAGCAGCTTGGGTGCAGGGGGGGTTAGCTCACCCCTCCACTTT. This codes for CASSLGAGGVSSPLHF.

CDR3 in DNA: TGTGCCAGCAGCCCCACGGGGGGGGCTGGAATCAATGAGCAGTTCTTC. Translation: CASSPTGGAGINEQFF. The genes are TRBV9 and TRBJ2-1; 8 bases line up with TRBD2. CDR3 length: 16 residues. The germline CDR1 and CDR2 sequences are SGDLS and YYNGEE. The junction had 12 bases not matched to a gene; V was cut back by 4 bases and J by 6 bases. Filled out from reference TRBV9 and TRBJ2-1, the complete variable domain reads DSGVTQTPKHLITATGQRVTLRCSPRSGDLSVYWYQQSLDQGLQFLIQYYNGEERAKGNILERFSAQQFPDLHSELNLSSLELGDSALYFCASSPTGGAGINEQFFGPGTRLTVL.